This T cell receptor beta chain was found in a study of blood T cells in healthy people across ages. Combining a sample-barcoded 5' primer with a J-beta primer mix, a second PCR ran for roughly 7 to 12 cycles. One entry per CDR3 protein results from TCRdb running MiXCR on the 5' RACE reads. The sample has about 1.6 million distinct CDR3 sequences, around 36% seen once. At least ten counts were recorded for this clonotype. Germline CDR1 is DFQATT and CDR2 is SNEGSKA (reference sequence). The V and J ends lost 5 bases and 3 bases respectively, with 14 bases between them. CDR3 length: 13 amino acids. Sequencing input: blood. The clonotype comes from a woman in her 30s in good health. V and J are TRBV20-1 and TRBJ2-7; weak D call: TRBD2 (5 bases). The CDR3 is CSAVSAMFYEQYF. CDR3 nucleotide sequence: TGCAGTGCTGTTAGCGCGATGTTCTACGAGCAGTACTTC.